The source of this T cell receptor (beta chain) is a study of blood T cell repertoires in COVID-19. On the study more broadly: Both acute and convalescent COVID-19 samples were obtained from the United States, Italy and Spain. T cells, B-cell-depleted T cells, or PBMCs provided the cDNA or gDNA that served as material.

Trimming pared 1 base from V and 0 bases from J, leaving 6 bases between. This CDR3 comprises 15 residues. CDR1 is SGHTA and CDR2 is FQGNSA in the germline V gene. Per the authors' pipeline: The assay estimated nucleated cells by amplifying reference gene primers. Data came from immunoSEQ multiplex PCR; TCRdb stores just in-frame clones and leaves some out. V, J and clone size are those of that table, while D and trimming were read from the DNA. The sample includes approximately 310,000 clones, around 87% seen only once; the top ten take 1%. This clone was seen just once. Distinct nucleotide sequences in the sample also encode this CDR3.

This TCR was sampled from a man aged 45-65 years with active or convalescent COVID-19. The specimen sequenced was peripheral blood. The chain couples TRBV7-2 to TRBJ1-4; D gene ambiguous. CDR3 loop: CASSLGGPTNEKLFF. The CDR3 DNA reads as TGTGCCAGCAGCTTAGGAGGCCCAACTAATGAAAAACTGTTTTTT.